This T cell receptor (beta chain) was observed in a study of blood T cell repertoires in COVID-19. Study-wide background: The study drew acute and convalescent COVID-19 samples from the United States, Italy and Spain.

V gave up 8 bases and J gave up 9 bases; unmatched junction bases: 12. The CDR3 spans 14 residues. In germline, CDR1 is LNHDA, CDR2 SQIVND (reference sequence). Measured with immunoSEQ multiplex PCR; TCRdb has only the in-frame clones, and not every one. Among 25,000 to 35,000 clones listed, around 87% were seen once. This clonotype originated in a man older than 75 with acute or convalescent COVID-19. The sequencing sample was made of peripheral blood. The rearrangement uses TRBV19 and TRBJ2-1, with 8 bases fitting TRBD2. Here the CDR3 DNA reads TGTGCCAGTCAGAGCAGGACTAGCTCGGCTGAGCAGTTCTTC. The encoded protein is CASQSRTSSAEQFF.